The 10 T cell receptor beta chains presented below share a single source sample, sequenced in a study of shared clonotypes between healthy human individuals. TCRdb keeps only in-frame clones here, not all; method: immunoSEQ multiplex PCR. This sample carries 2 million to 2.5 million clones, more than 80% of them seen once, and the ten largest clones take approximately 0.4%. The sample taken for sequencing was naive CD4+ T cells from PBMCs. Noted subset: CD45RA+ positively selected. These receptors came from a man aged 18 to 29 in good health. Some clones in this sample may be carry-over from other donors' samples.

The gene calls are TRBV10-3 and TRBJ1-2; the match to TRBD1 covers 8 bases. Looked up from germline, CDR1 is ENHRY and CDR2 is SYGVKD. This CDR3 contains 15 residues. J gave up 4 bases and V 2 bases, and 6 bases lay outside the gene matches. Here the CDR3 DNA reads TGTGCCATCAGTGAGCGGACAGGGTTAGGCTATGGCTACACCTTC. Its translation: CAISERTGLGYGYTF.

This clone was seen just once. The V gene is TRBV9, the J gene TRBJ1-2, with a possible D match to TRBD1 (5 bases). CDR1 is SGDLS and CDR2 is YYNGEE in the germline V gene. The ends were cut back, 7 bases at V and 2 bases at J, with 12 bases in the middle. The CDR3 extends over 13 amino acids. CDR3 amino acids: CASARPGNYGYTF. The CDR3 DNA reads as TGTGCCAGCGCACGTCCAGGGAACTATGGCTACACCTTC. Full variable domain (remainder filled in from reference TRBV9 and TRBJ1-2): DSGVTQTPKHLITATGQRVTLRCSPRSGDLSVYWYQQSLDQGLQFLIQYYNGEERAKGNILERFSAQQFPDLHSELNLSSLELGDSALYFCASARPGNYGYTFGSGTRLTVV.

The V and J genes are TRBV7-3 and TRBJ2-6; maybe TRBD1 (5 bases). The V and J ends lost 2 bases and 2 bases respectively, with 7 bases between them. This CDR3 has 15 amino acids. CDR1 SGHTA and CDR2 FQGTGA come from the germline V gene. The CDR3 loop is CASSLGRAGANVLTF. CDR3 nucleotide sequence: TGTGCCAGCAGCTTAGGCAGGGCTGGGGCCAACGTCCTGACTTTC. The full variable domain, completed using reference TRBV7-3 and TRBJ2-6, is GAGVSQTPSNKVTEKGKYVELRCDPISGHTALYWYRQSLGQGPEFLIYFQGTGAADDSGLPNDRFFAVRPEGSVSTLKIQRTERGDSAVYLCASSLGRAGANVLTFGAGSRLTVL.

The CDR3 loop reads CASTLRDRDPSNTGELFF. The DNA of the CDR3 is TGTGCCAGTACCTTACGGGACAGGGACCCCTCGAACACCGGGGAGCTGTTTTTT. This chain joins TRBV19 and TRBJ2-2; TRBD1 matches 9 bases. The CDR3 runs 18 residues. J was trimmed by 0 bases and V by 7 bases; bases with no gene match: 12. Germline V gene sequence: CDR1 LNHDA, CDR2 SQIVND (reference sequence).

The rearrangement links TRBV7-8 to TRBJ2-3; D unclear. Germline CDR1 is SGHVS and CDR2 is FQNEAQ. V lost 3 bases, J lost 6 bases, and 7 bases lay in between. There are 12 residues in the CDR3. In DNA form, the CDR3 reads TGTGCCAGCAGCTTTCCTACTGATACGCAGTATTTT. Translation: CASSFPTDTQYF. The full variable domain, its missing parts supplied by reference TRBV7-8 and TRBJ2-3, is GAGVSQSPRYKVAKRGQDVALRCDPISGHVSLFWYQQALGQGPEFLTYFQNEAQLDKSGLPSDRFFAERPEGSVSTLKIQRTQQEDSAVYLCASSFPTDTQYFGPGTRLTVL.

This chain links TRBV7-9 with TRBJ1-1, with D tentatively TRBD1 (5 bases). V dropped 1 base and J dropped 0 bases, with 6 bases sitting between them. The CDR3 extends over 14 amino acids. Germline V CDR1 and CDR2: SEHNR, FQNEAQ (reference sequence). CDR3 sequence reads: CASSLGTMNTEAFF. The CDR3 DNA follows: TGTGCCAGCAGCTTAGGGACAATGAACACTGAAGCTTTCTTT.

Note on this clone: Distinct nucleotide sequences in the sample also encode this CDR3. The genes are TRBV10-3 and TRBJ1-5; D is perhaps TRBD1 (5 bases). This CDR3 is 15 amino acids long. Germline CDR1 and CDR2: ENHRY and SYGVKD. V was clipped by 0 bases and J by 2 bases, with 8 bases between them. In DNA, the CDR3 is TGTGCCATCAGTGAGTCGTGGGGGGGCAATCAGCCCCAGCATTTT. Translation gives CAISESWGGNQPQHF.

The V and J genes are TRBV4-1 and TRBJ2-7; D is possibly TRBD1 (5 bases). This CDR3 contains 16 residues. CDR1 MGHRA and CDR2 YSYEKL come from the germline V gene. V lost 3 bases, J lost 1 base, and 16 bases lay in between. In nucleotides, the CDR3 is TGCGCCAGCAGCCAGCCCTTCACAGGAAATTCCTACGAGCAGTACTTC. It translates to CASSQPFTGNSYEQYF.

The V and J genes are TRBV9 and TRBJ2-7, with TRBD2 matching 8 bases. The CDR3 loop spans 13 amino acids. Looked up from germline, CDR1 is SGDLS and CDR2 is YYNGEE. Trimming took 3 bases from V and 5 from J; bases not matched to a gene: 4. In nucleotides, the CDR3 is TGTGCCAGCAGCGGCAGCGGGAGAGACGAGCAGTACTTC. Its translation: CASSGSGRDEQYF.

In its sample, this clone was seen once. The chain joins TRBV5-1 to TRBJ1-5; 7 bases are a match to TRBD1. From germline, CDR1 is SGHRS and CDR2 YFSETQ. With 4 bases clipped from V and 5 bases from J, the junction kept 6 bases outside the gene matches. This CDR3 region has 14 residues. CDR3 DNA sequence: TGCGCCAGCAGCCCGGGACAGCCTCATCAGCCCCAGCATTTT. Its protein is CASSPGQPHQPQHF.